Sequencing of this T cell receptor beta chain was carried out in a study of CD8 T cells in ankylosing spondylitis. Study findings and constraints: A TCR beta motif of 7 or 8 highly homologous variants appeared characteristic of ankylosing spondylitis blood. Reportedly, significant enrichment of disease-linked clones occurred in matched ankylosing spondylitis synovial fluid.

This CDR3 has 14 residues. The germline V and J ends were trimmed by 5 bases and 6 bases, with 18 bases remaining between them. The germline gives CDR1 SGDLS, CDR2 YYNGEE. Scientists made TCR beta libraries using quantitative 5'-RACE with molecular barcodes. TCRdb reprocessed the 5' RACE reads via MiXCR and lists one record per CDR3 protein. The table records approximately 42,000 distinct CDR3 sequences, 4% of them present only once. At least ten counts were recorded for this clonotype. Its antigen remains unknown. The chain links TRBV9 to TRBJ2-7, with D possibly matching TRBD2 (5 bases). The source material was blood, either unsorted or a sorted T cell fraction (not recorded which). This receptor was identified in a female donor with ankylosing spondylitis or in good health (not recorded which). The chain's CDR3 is CASSSGSLGTEQYF. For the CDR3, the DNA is TGTGCCAGCAGTTCGGGGTCACTGGGAACCGAGCAGTACTTC. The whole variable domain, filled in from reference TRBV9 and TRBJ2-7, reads DSGVTQTPKHLITATGQRVTLRCSPRSGDLSVYWYQQSLDQGLQFLIQYYNGEERAKGNILERFSAQQFPDLHSELNLSSLELGDSALYFCASSSGSLGTEQYFGPGTRLTVT.